These 17 T cell receptor beta chains originate from one sample sequenced in a study of PD-L1 blockade in urothelial cancer. The time point is: pretreatment peripheral blood. Profiled with immunoSEQ multiplex PCR; TCRdb holds only in-frame clones, not every one. The data contain about 93,000 clones, nearly 90% of them seen just once; the ten biggest clones take up around 1.5%. The input for sequencing was PBMCs, taken around atezolizumab (anti-PD-L1) treatment. The receptors were gathered from a man aged 55 to 70 with urothelial cancer.

This rearrangement joins TRBV11-2 to TRBJ2-5, with D possibly matching TRBD2 (6 bases). The CDR3 consists of 15 residues. The ends were cut back, 5 bases at V and 5 bases at J, with 18 bases in the middle. The germline gives CDR1 SGHAT, CDR2 FQNNGV. CDR3 nucleotides: TGTGCCAGCAGCAAAGTGGACGCGGGGATGGAGACCCAGTACTTC. This sequence encodes CASSKVDAGMETQYF.

V gene TRBV4-2 combines with J gene TRBJ2-7; 10 bases fit TRBD2. The CDR3 sequence is 16 residues long. The J segment lost 2 bases and the V segment lost 3 bases, leaving 7 bases of the junction unmatched. Germline V CDR1 and CDR2: LGHNA, YNFKEQ. The CDR3 reads CASSQGGTSDTYEQYF. CDR3 DNA: TGTGCCAGCAGCCAGGGCGGGACTAGCGATACCTACGAGCAGTACTTC.

Only one count was recorded for this clone. V is TRBV19 and J is TRBJ2-1, with a tentative D call TRBD1 (6 bases). Looked up from germline, CDR1 is LNHDA and CDR2 is SQIVND (reference sequence). The CDR3 runs 13 residues. The V end lost 4 bases, the J end lost 2 bases, and 6 bases lay between the germline ends. The CDR3 bases are TGTGCCAGTAGTAGGGACACCTACAATGAGCAGTTCTTC. It codes for CASSRDTYNEQFF.

This chain uses TRBV7-8 with TRBJ2-1; tentative D call: TRBD2 (6 bases). The V end lost 5 bases, the J end lost 3 bases, and 23 bases lay between the germline ends. The germline V gene has CDR1 SGHVS and CDR2 FQNEAQ. The CDR3 is 18 amino acids. The CDR3 loop reads CASSPKRDRESFYNEQFF. CDR3 in DNA: TGTGCCAGCAGCCCTAAAAGGGATCGGGAGTCCTTCTACAATGAGCAGTTCTTC.

This clone has a single count. The gene calls are TRBV25-1 and TRBJ2-2; no definite D call. Deletions cut 8 bases from V and 6 bases from J, with 10 bases between. Germline V lookup: CDR1 MGHDK, CDR2 SYGVNS. The CDR3 extends over 12 amino acids. CDR3: CASEHAAGELFF. The CDR3, as DNA: TGTGCCAGCGAACACGCTGCCGGGGAGCTGTTTTTT.

V gene TRBV7-9 combines with J gene TRBJ1-3, with D perhaps TRBD1 (5 bases). Trimming took 7 bases from V and 2 from J, leaving 15 bases between them. This CDR3 is built from 15 residues. CDR1 is SEHNR and CDR2 is FQNEAQ in the germline V gene (reference sequence). The CDR3 DNA reads as TGTGCCAGCACTGCGGTGGGGGGGACTGGAAACACCATATATTTT. Translating it yields CASTAVGGTGNTIYF. Supplemented by reference TRBV7-9 and TRBJ1-3, the full variable domain reads DTGVSQNPRHKITKRGQNVTFRCDPISEHNRLYWYRQTLGQGPEFLTYFQNEAQLEKSRLLSDRFSAERPKGSFSTLEIQRTEQGDSAMYLCASTAVGGTGNTIYFGEGSWLTVV.

This chain uses TRBV4-2 with TRBJ1-2, with 7 bases lining up with TRBD1. The germline V gene encodes CDR1 LGHNA and CDR2 YNFKEQ. The V gene end was trimmed by 0 bases and the J gene end by 5 bases; junction bases not matched to a gene: 12. The CDR3 loop spans 17 amino acids. The CDR3 reads CASSQDGKQGNSYGYTF. The CDR3 DNA sequence: TGTGCCAGCAGCCAAGATGGGAAACAGGGGAATTCATATGGCTACACCTTC.

The rearrangement uses TRBV5-6 and TRBJ2-7; TRBD1 matches at 10 bases. The CDR3 spans 14 residues. The ends lost 3 bases at V and 2 bases at J; junction bases unmatched: 2. In germline, CDR1 is SGHDT, CDR2 YYEEEE. This CDR3 reads CASSWGTGAYEQYF. The CDR3 DNA sequence: TGTGCCAGCAGCTGGGGGACAGGGGCCTACGAGCAGTACTTC.

This sequence joins TRBV5-1 and TRBJ1-1; TRBD1 is a possible D gene (5 bases). Germline V gene sequence: CDR1 SGHRS, CDR2 YFSETQ. Trimming stripped 4 bases from V and 6 bases from J, with 22 bases between. The CDR3 sequence is 16 residues long. The CDR3 nucleotides are TGCGCCAGCAGCCCACCCCTGGGCGGGGGAGTAGCTGAAGCTTTCTTT. This encodes CASSPPLGGGVAEAFF.

The sample holds one count of this clone. The same CDR3 arises from other DNA sequences in this sample as well. The genes are TRBV7-2 and TRBJ2-5; D is unresolved. The V end lost 2 bases, the J end lost 2 bases, and 6 bases lay between the germline ends. This CDR3 contains 13 residues. The germline CDR1 and CDR2 sequences are SGHTA and FQGNSA. The CDR3 sequence: CASSLSRQETQYF. CDR3 sequence (DNA): TGTGCCAGCAGCTTATCTAGACAAGAGACCCAGTACTTC.

The chain combines TRBV25-1 with TRBJ2-1, with a possible D match to TRBD2 (5 bases). Trimming removed 3 bases from V and 2 bases from J, with 8 bases in between. The CDR3 runs 14 residues. Germline CDR1 is MGHDK and CDR2 is SYGVNS. Written as DNA, the CDR3 is TGTGCCAGCAGTGAGGAGGCCCCCTACAATGAGCAGTTCTTC. Encoded protein: CASSEEAPYNEQFF. The complete variable domain, with remaining parts taken from reference TRBV25-1 and TRBJ2-1, reads EADIYQTPRYLVIGTGKKITLECSQTMGHDKMYWYQQDPGMELHLIHYSYGVNSTEKGDLSSESTVSRIRTEHFPLTLESARPSHTSQYLCASSEEAPYNEQFFGPGTRLTVL.

The V and J genes are TRBV5-4 and TRBJ2-7; 9 bases agree with TRBD2. CDR3 length: 14 amino acids. The V segment lost 3 bases and the J segment 2 bases; nucleotides outside the gene matches: 3. CDR1 and CDR2 from the germline V gene are SGHNT and YYREEE (reference sequence). CDR3 nucleotides: TGTGCCAGCAGCTGGCTAGCGGGACCCTACGAGCAGTACTTC. This encodes CASSWLAGPYEQYF.

The genes are TRBV4-1 and TRBJ1-5, with TRBD1 as a possible D gene (5 bases). Germline CDR1 reads MGHRA; CDR2 reads YSYEKL. The CDR3 spans 15 residues. The V end lost 0 bases, the J end lost 4 bases, and 10 bases lay between the germline ends. The CDR3 is CASSQDGAGNQPQHF. The CDR3 DNA reads as TGCGCCAGCAGCCAAGATGGCGCAGGGAATCAGCCCCAGCATTTT.

This CDR3 reads CASRLIPGELFF. The CDR3 DNA reads as TGTGCCAGCAGGCTAATTCCCGGGGAGCTGTTTTTT. This sequence joins TRBV14 and TRBJ2-2, with D uncertain. Germline V gene lookup returns CDR1 SGHDN and CDR2 FVKESK. V was clipped by 6 bases and J by 6 bases, with 8 bases between them. There are 12 residues in the CDR3.

This chain connects TRBV27 to TRBJ2-7, with 9 bases aligning to TRBD2. This CDR3 has 14 residues. Germline CDR1 is MNHEY and CDR2 is SMNVEV (reference sequence). J lost 1 base, V lost 6 bases, and 4 bases had no gene match. The DNA of the CDR3 is TGTGCCAGCAGAGAAGCGGGGGGATCCTACGAGCAGTACTTC. Encoded protein: CASREAGGSYEQYF.

This clone occurred once. This rearrangement joins TRBV5-6 to TRBJ1-4; D is unclear. The V gene's germline CDR1 is SGHDT and CDR2 YYEEEE. The CDR3 runs 14 residues. Trimming cost V 1 base and J 7 bases, with 11 bases left between them. The CDR3 nucleotides read TGTGCCAGCAGCTTGTTTGCAATCGGTGAAAAACTGTTTTTT. Translation: CASSLFAIGEKLFF.

This rearrangement joins TRBV5-4 to TRBJ2-2; no clear D gene. In germline, CDR1 is SGHNT, CDR2 YYREEE (reference sequence). CDR3 size: 15 residues. Trimming cost V 4 bases and J 2 bases, with 12 bases left between them. The CDR3 loop reads CASSQALVNTGELFF. The CDR3 DNA follows: TGTGCCAGCAGCCAAGCGCTAGTAAACACCGGGGAGCTGTTTTTT.